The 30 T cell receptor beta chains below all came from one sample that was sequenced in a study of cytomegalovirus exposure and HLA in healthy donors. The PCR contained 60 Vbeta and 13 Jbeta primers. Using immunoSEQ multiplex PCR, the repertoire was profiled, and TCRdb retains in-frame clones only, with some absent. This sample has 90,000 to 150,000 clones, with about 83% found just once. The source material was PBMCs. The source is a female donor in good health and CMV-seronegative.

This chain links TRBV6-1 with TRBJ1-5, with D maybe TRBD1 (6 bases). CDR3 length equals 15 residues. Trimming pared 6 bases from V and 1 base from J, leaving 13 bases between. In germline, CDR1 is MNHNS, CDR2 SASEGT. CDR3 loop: CASSPSRGSNQPQHF. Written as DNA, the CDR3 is TGTGCCAGCAGCCCATCCAGGGGCAGCAATCAGCCCCAGCATTTT.

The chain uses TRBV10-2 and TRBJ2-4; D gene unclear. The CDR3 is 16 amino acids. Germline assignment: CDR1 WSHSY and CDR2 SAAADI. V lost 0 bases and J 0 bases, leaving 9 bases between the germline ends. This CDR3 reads CASSESVRLAKNIQYF. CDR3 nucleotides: TGCGCCAGCAGTGAGTCTGTCAGACTAGCCAAAAACATTCAGTACTTC.

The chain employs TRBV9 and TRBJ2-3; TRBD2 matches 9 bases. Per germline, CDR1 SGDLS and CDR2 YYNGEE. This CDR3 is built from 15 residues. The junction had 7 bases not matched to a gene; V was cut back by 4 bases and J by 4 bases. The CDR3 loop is CASSPAGGLADTQYF. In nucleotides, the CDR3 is TGTGCCAGCAGCCCAGCGGGGGGCCTGGCAGATACGCAGTATTTT.

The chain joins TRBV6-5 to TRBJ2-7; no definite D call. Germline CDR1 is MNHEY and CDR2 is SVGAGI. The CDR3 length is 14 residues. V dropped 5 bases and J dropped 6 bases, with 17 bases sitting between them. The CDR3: CASSEVTPSGEQYF. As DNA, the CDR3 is TGTGCCAGCAGTGAAGTAACACCGTCTGGCGAGCAGTACTTC.

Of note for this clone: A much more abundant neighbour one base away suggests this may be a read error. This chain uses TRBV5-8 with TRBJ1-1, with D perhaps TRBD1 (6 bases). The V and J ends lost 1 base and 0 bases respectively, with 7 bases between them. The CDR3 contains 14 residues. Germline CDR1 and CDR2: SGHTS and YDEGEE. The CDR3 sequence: CASSLTGMNTEAFF. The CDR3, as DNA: TGTGCCAGCAGCTTGACAGGGATGAACACTGAAGCTTTCTTT. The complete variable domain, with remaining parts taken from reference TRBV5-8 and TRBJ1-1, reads EAGVTQSPTHLIKTRGQQATLRCSPISGHTSVYWYQQALGLGLQFLLWYDEGEERNRGNFPPRFSGRQFPNYSSELNVNALELEDSALYLCASSLTGMNTEAFFGQGTRLTVV.

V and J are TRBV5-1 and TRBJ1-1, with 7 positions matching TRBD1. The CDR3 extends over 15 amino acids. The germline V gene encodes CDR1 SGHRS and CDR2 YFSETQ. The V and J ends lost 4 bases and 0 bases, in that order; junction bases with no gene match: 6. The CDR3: CASSVTGTLNTEAFF. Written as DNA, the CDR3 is TGCGCCAGCAGCGTGACAGGGACTTTGAACACTGAAGCTTTCTTT.

For the CDR3, the DNA is TGTGCCAGCAGCCCCCGTCCCTCTGGAAACACCATATATTTT. Its translation is CASSPRPSGNTIYF. The J gene is TRBJ1-3, the V gene TRBV9, with unresolved D. Trimming removed 4 bases at V and 0 bases at J, with 8 bases between. Germline lookup yields CDR1 SGDLS and CDR2 YYNGEE. CDR3 length: 14 residues. Looking up the rest from reference TRBV9 and TRBJ1-3 gives the full variable domain: DSGVTQTPKHLITATGQRVTLRCSPRSGDLSVYWYQQSLDQGLQFLIQYYNGEERAKGNILERFSAQQFPDLHSELNLSSLELGDSALYFCASSPRPSGNTIYFGEGSWLTVV.

DNA of the CDR3: TGTGCCACCAGCAGACCGGACAGGAACACTGAAGCTTTCTTT. This sequence encodes CATSRPDRNTEAFF. The chain has TRBV15 and TRBJ1-1; D may be TRBD1 (6 bases). Germline-derived CDR1 and CDR2 are LNHNV and YYDKDF (reference sequence). Deletions cut 2 bases from V and 1 base from J, with 8 bases between. The CDR3 spans 14 residues. The variable domain in full, with the rest retrieved from reference TRBV15 and TRBJ1-1, is DAMVIQNPRYQVTQFGKPVTLSCSQTLNHNVMYWYQQKSSQAPKLLFHYYDKDFNNEADTPDNFQSRRPNTSFCFLDIRSPGLGDTAMYLCATSRPDRNTEAFFGQGTRLTVV.

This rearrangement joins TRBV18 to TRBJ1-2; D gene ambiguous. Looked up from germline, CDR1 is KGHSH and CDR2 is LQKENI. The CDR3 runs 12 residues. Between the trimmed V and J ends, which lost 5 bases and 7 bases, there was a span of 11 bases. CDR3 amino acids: CASSSRAGGYTF. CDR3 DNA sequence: TGTGCCAGCTCATCTCGAGCAGGTGGCTACACCTTC. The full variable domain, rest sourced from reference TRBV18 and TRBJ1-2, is NAGVMQNPRHLVRRRGQEARLRCSPMKGHSHVYWYRQLPEEGLKFMVYLQKENIIDESGMPKERFSAEFPKEGPSILRIQQVVRGDSAAYFCASSSRAGGYTFGSGTRLTVV.

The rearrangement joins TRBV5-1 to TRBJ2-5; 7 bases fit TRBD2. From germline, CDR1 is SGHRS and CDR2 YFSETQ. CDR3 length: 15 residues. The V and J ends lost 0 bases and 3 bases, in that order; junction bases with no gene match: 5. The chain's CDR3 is CASSLAGRLEETQYF. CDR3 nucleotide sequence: TGCGCCAGCAGCTTGGCCGGGAGGTTGGAAGAGACCCAGTACTTC.

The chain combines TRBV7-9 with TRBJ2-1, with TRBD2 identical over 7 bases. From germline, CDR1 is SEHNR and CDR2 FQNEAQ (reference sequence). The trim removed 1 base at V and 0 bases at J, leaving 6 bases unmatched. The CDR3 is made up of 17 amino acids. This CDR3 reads CASSLVVGGVSYNEQFF. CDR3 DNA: TGTGCCAGCAGCTTAGTGGTGGGGGGGGTCTCCTACAATGAGCAGTTCTTC.

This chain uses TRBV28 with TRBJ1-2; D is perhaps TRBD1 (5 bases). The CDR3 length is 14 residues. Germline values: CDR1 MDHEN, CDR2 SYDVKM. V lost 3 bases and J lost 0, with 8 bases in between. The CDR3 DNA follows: TGTGCCAGCAGTTTTGGGACTTCTAACTATGGCTACACCTTC. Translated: CASSFGTSNYGYTF.

The CDR3 DNA is TGTGCCAGCAGGTCAACAGGGTTGGGTTCACCCCTCCACTTT. Translation gives CASRSTGLGSPLHF. This chain uses TRBV6-6 with TRBJ1-6; possibly TRBD1 for D (6 bases). CDR1 is MNHNY and CDR2 is SVGAGI in the germline V gene (reference sequence). Trimming cost V 6 bases and J 9 bases, with 15 bases left between them. This CDR3 contains 14 residues.

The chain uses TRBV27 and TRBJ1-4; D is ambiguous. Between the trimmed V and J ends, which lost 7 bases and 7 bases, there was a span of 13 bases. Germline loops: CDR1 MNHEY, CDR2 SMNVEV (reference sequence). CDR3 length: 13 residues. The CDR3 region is CASKTYLSEKLFF. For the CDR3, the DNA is TGTGCCAGCAAAACCTATTTAAGTGAAAAACTGTTTTTT.

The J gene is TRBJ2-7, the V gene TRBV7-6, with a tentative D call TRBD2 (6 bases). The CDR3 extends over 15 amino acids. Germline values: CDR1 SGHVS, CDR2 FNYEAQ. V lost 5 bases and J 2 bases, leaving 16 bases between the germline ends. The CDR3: CASSPSNGGAYEQYF. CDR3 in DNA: TGTGCCAGCAGCCCCTCGAACGGGGGAGCCTACGAGCAGTACTTC.

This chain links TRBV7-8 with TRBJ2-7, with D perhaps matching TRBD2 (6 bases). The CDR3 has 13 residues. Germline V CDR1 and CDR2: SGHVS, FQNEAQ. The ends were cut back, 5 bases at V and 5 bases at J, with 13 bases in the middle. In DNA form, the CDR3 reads TGTGCCAGCAGCCCGGGAGCGGACCACGAGCAGTACTTC. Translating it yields CASSPGADHEQYF.

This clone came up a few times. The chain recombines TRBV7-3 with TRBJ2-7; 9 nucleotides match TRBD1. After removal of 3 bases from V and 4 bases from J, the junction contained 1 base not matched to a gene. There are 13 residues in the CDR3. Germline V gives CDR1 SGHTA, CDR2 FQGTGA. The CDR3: CASSFDRGYEQYF. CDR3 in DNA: TGTGCCAGCAGCTTCGACAGGGGGTACGAGCAGTACTTC.

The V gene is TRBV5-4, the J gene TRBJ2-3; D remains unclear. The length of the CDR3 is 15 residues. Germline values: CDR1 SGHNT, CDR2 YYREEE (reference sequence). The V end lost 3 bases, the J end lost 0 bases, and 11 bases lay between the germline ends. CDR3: CASSSPSTSTDTQYF. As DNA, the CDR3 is TGTGCCAGCAGCTCCCCGAGTACTAGCACAGATACGCAGTATTTT.

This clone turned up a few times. The CDR3 spells CASSLGPTGNTEAFF. In DNA, the CDR3 is TGTGCCAGCAGCTTGGGACCCACAGGGAACACTGAAGCTTTCTTT. V gene TRBV5-4 combines with J gene TRBJ1-1; D is possibly TRBD1 (5 bases). This CDR3 is 15 amino acids long. Trimming left V 0 bases short and J 1 base short, with 10 bases between. CDR1 is SGHNT and CDR2 is YYREEE in the germline V gene (reference sequence).

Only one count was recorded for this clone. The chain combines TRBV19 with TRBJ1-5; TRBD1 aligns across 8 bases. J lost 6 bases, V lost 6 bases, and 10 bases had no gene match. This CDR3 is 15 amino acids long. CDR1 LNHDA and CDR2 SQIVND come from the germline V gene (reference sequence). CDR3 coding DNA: TGTGCCAGTAGCCCTTCCCCAGGGGGCTCTCAGCCCCAGCATTTT. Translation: CASSPSPGGSQPQHF.

CDR3 sequence reads: CASSLRTSGGPYEQYF. The CDR3 region has the DNA TGTGCCAGCAGCCTACGGACTAGCGGGGGCCCCTACGAGCAGTACTTC. This chain connects TRBV5-6 to TRBJ2-7, with 13 bases that match TRBD2. Germline-derived CDR1 and CDR2 are SGHDT and YYEEEE. V lost 4 bases to trimming and J lost 2 bases; unmatched junction nucleotides: 6. The CDR3 is made up of 16 amino acids. The full variable domain, completed using reference TRBV5-6 and TRBJ2-7, is DAGVTQSPTHLIKTRGQQVTLRCSPKSGHDTVSWYQQALGQGPQFIFQYYEEEERQRGNFPDRFSGHQFPNYSSELNVNALLLGDSALYLCASSLRTSGGPYEQYFGPGTRLTVT.

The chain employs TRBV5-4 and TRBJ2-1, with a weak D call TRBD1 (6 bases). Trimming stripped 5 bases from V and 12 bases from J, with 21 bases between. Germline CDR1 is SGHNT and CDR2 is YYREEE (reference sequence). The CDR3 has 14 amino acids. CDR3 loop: CASRAGGEQMVQFF. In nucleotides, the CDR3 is TGTGCCAGCAGGGCTGGGGGCGAACAGATGGTGCAGTTCTTC.

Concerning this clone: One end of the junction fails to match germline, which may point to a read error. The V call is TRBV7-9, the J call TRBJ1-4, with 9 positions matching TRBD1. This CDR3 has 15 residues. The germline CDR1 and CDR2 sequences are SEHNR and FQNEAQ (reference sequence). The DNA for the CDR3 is TGTTCCAGCAGCGAACAGGGGGCGCGCACTGAAAAACTGTTTTTT. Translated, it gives CSSSEQGARTEKLFF.

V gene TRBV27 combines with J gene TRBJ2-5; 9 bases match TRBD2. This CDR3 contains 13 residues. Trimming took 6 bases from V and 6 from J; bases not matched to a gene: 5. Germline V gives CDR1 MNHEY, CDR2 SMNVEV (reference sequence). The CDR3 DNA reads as TGTGCCAGCAGCCGCGGGGGGGCGAAGACCCAGTACTTC. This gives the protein CASSRGGAKTQYF.

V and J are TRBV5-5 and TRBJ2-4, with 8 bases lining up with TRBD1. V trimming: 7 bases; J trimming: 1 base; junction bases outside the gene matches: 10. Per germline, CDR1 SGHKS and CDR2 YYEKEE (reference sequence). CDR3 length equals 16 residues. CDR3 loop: CASWPQGAGAKNIQYF. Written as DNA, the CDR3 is TGTGCCAGCTGGCCCCAGGGGGCCGGCGCCAAAAACATTCAGTACTTC. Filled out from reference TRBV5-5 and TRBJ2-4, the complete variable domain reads DAGVTQSPTHLIKTRGQQVTLRCSPISGHKSVSWYQQVLGQGPQFIFQYYEKEERGRGNFPDRFSARQFPNYSSELNVNALLLGDSALYLCASWPQGAGAKNIQYFGAGTRLSVL.

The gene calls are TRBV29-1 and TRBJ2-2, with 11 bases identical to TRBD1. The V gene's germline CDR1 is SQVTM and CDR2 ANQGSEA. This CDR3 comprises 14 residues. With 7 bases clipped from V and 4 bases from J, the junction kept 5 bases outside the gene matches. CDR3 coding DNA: TGCAGCGCTGGACAGGGGGCCCGCACCGGGGAGCTGTTTTTT. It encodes CSAGQGARTGELFF.

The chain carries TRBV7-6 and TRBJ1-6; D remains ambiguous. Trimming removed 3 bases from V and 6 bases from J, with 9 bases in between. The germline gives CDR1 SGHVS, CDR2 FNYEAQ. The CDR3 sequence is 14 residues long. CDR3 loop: CASSLDWSNSPLHF. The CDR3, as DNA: TGTGCCAGCAGCTTGGATTGGAGTAATTCACCCCTCCACTTT.

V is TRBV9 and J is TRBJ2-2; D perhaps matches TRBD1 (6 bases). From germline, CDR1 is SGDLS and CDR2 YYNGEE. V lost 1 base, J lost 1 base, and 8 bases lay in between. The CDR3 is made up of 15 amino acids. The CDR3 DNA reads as TGTGCCAGCAGCGTATACAGGGAGAACACCGGGGAGCTGTTTTTT. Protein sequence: CASSVYRENTGELFF.

The CDR3 reads CASSSDTRDPYF. CDR3 bases: TGTGCCAGCAGCTCGGACACCCGAGATCCGTACTTC. The chain carries TRBV5-6 and TRBJ2-7, with a possible D match to TRBD1 (5 bases). Germline CDR1 reads SGHDT; CDR2 reads YYEEEE. With 3 bases removed from V and 12 bases from J, the gap between germline ends came to 16 bases. CDR3 length: 12 amino acids. Full variable domain (remainder filled in from reference TRBV5-6 and TRBJ2-7): DAGVTQSPTHLIKTRGQQVTLRCSPKSGHDTVSWYQQALGQGPQFIFQYYEEEERQRGNFPDRFSGHQFPNYSSELNVNALLLGDSALYLCASSSDTRDPYFGPGTRLTVT.

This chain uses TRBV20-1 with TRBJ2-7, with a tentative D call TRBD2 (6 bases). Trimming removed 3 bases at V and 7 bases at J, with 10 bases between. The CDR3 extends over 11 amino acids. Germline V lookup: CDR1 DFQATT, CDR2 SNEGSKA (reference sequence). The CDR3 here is CSARSGGEQYF. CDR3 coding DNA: TGCAGTGCTAGGAGTGGGGGGGAGCAGTACTTC.